This entry is about one T cell receptor beta chain. This specimen belongs to a study of blood T cell repertoires in COVID-19. Overall study: Collection of acute and convalescent COVID-19 samples took place in the United States, Italy and Spain. Nucleic acid was either cDNA or gDNA, and it came from T cells, B-cell-depleted T cells, or PBMCs.

Germline trimming cut 3 bases from V and 2 bases from J; bases unmatched to any gene: 10. CDR1 is SGHRS and CDR2 is YFSETQ in the germline V gene. The CDR3 is 16 amino acids. In the authors' methods: Amplification of reference gene primers provided the estimated nucleated cell counts. Produced via immunoSEQ multiplex PCR; TCRdb's table is partial and in-frame only. That table gives V, J and clone size, and the DNA gave D and trimming. This sample has 200,000 to 250,000 clones, with roughly nine tenths found just once. The genes are TRBV5-1 and TRBJ2-5, with 7 bases that match TRBD1. The TCR comes from a man in his sixties who had recovered from COVID-19. The sequencing sample was made of peripheral blood. CDR3 in DNA: TGCGCCAGCAGCTATTATCGTGGGACAGAGCAAGAGACCCAGTACTTC. As protein: CASSYYRGTEQETQYF.